These T cell receptor beta chains were read from a single sample in a study of blood T cell repertoires in COVID-19. Generated by immunoSEQ multiplex PCR, the TCRdb table keeps only in-frame clones and is missing some. The top ten hold 4.9% of the sample, which has roughly 250,000 clones, 82% seen once. The sequenced material came from peripheral blood. The receptors come from a woman older than 75 with active or convalescent COVID-19. CDR3s include the opening cysteine and the closing phenylalanine or tryptophan. Fields, in order: V gene, J gene, CDR3 protein.

TRBV1	TRBJ2-7	CTSIRWRDRTYEQYF
TRBV6-2/TRBV6-3	TRBJ1-1	CASSYPSGGGYVSEAFF
TRBV28	TRBJ2-7	CASRQSYEQYF
TRBV5-6	TRBJ2-3	CASSLVPGTGGTDTQYF
TRBV28	TRBJ2-3	CASGVGRFLNF
TRBV5-8	TRBJ1-2	CASSLVSGGLGYGYTF
TRBV23-1	TRBJ2-3	CASVRLAGYTDTQYF
TRBV10-3	TRBJ2-2	CAINGGGNTGELFF
TRBV18	TRBJ1-5	CASSPQGASNQPQHF
TRBV28	TRBJ1-2	CASSSWTGGTYGYTF
TRBV2	TRBJ1-4	CASSGSGNEKLFF
TRBV27	TRBJ2-3	CASSYPDRGDTSTDTQYF
TRBV6-4	TRBJ1-5	CASSDFLVVNQPQHF
TRBV20-1	TRBJ1-5	CSASRGSHQPQHF
TRBV6-5	TRBJ2-7	CATYGHGVSYEQYF
TRBV28	TRBJ1-5	CASSLTGGFSNQPQHF
TRBV6-5	TRBJ1-1	CASRTDRNTEAFF
TRBV4-2	TRBJ2-7	CASSQVSGGAGYEQYF
TRBV6-5	TRBJ1-5	CASRDTGKNQPQHF
TRBV3-1/TRBV3-2	TRBJ2-5	CASSQDIQSGGETQYF
TRBV9	TRBJ2-6	CASSAGGGSGANVLTF
TRBV3-1/TRBV3-2	TRBJ1-2	CASSHRTVPGYTF
TRBV7-9	TRBJ1-3	CASSPPGTGGHTIYF
TRBV30	TRBJ1-3	CAWTRDSSGNTIYF
TRBV5-1	TRBJ1-1	CASSLAGGLTEAFF
TRBV7-2	TRBJ2-4	CASSLRQGRDIQYF
TRBV30	TRBJ1-5	CAWSGNSNQPQHF
TRBV11-2	TRBJ2-2	CASSLKDRTLNTGELFF
TRBV3-1/TRBV3-2	TRBJ2-7	CASSHPQTREQYF
TRBV5-1	TRBJ1-5	CASSLRFRGLQPQHF
TRBV29-1	TRBJ2-5	CSVVRDFETQYF
TRBV5-1	TRBJ1-6	CASSLVGGSANSPLHF
TRBV2	TRBJ1-4	CASGVTGFSSTNEKLFF
TRBV6-5	TRBJ1-1	CASTHRGGTEAFF
TRBV6-1	TRBJ1-2	CASSEAGQLYGYTF
TRBV5-4	TRBJ2-1	CASSLFGRRGWGYNEQFF
TRBV24-1	TRBJ2-1	CATSDRAGGSYNEQFF
TRBV5-1	TRBJ2-5	CASSFDREETQYF
TRBV6-5	TRBJ1-2	CASSYSGTGVGYTF
TRBV19	TRBJ1-5	CARDWGGNQPQHF
TRBV30	TRBJ1-1	CAWSPPGVYMNTEAFF